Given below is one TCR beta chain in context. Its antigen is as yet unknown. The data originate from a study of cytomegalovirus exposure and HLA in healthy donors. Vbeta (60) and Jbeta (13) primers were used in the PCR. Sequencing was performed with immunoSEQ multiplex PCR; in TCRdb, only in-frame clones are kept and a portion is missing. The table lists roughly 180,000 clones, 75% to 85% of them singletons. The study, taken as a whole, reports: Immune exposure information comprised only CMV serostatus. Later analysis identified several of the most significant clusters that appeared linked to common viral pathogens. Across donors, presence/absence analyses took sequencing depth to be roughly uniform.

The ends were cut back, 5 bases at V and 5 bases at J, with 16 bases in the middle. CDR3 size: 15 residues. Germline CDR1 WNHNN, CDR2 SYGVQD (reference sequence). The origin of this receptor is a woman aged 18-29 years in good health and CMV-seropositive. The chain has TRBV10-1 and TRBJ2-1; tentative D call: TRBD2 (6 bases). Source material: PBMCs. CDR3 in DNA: TGCGCCAGCAGTACGGGGGATCTGACGGACAATGAGCAGTTCTTC. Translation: CASSTGDLTDNEQFF.